The source of this T cell receptor (beta chain) is a study of T-cell reconstitution after alpha-beta-depleted transplantation in children. It was with unique molecular identifiers that the TCRbeta library was prepared. TCRdb used MiXCR to reprocess the PCR reads, holding one entry per CDR3 protein. The sample carries roughly 790,000 distinct CDR3 sequences, approximately 15% recorded once. Regarding the study as a whole: Newly produced T cells mostly accounted for T-cell counts and diversity one year post-transplant. Certain patients had high TCRbeta diversity at day 60, and it came from recipient T cells and thymic progenitors that survived.

This clonotype was observed a handful of times. No antigen is known for it. The CDR3 has 15 residues. V lost 1 base to trimming and J lost 4 bases, with 14 bases between them. Looked up from germline, CDR1 is SEHNR and CDR2 is FQNEAQ (reference sequence). This clonotype was obtained from a male patient younger than 18 who had a stem cell transplant for acute lymphoblastic leukemia, so the T cells may come from the graft donor. The source material was PBMCs, mostly from graft donor cells, sampled 360 days after TCRalphabeta/CD19-depleted stem cell transplant. The chain is built from TRBV7-9 and TRBJ2-7; D could derive from TRBD1 or TRBD2 (5 bases each). CDR3 sequence reads: CASSLGWGPPYEQYF. The CDR3 DNA sequence: TGTGCCAGCAGCTTAGGTTGGGGACCACCATACGAGCAGTACTTC.